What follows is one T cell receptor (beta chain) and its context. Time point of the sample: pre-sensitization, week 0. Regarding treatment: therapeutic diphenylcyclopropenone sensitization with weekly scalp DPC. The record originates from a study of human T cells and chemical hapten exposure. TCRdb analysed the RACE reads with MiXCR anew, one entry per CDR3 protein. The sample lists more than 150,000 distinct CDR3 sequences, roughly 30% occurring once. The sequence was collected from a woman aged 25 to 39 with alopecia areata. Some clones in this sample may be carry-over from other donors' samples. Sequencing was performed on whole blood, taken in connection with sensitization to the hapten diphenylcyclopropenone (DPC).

Here the CDR3 DNA reads TGTGCCAGCAGCCCGACAGGGCATGAAGGCTACACCTTC. Amino acid sequence: CASSPTGHEGYTF. This sequence joins TRBV28 and TRBJ1-2; 7 positions match TRBD1. Germline V gene data show CDR1 as MDHEN and CDR2 as SYDVKM. The CDR3 spans 13 residues. V dropped 6 bases and J dropped 8; count of bases not matched to a gene: 9.